The subject of this entry is one T cell receptor (beta chain). Only in-frame clones appear in the TCRdb table, and some are missing; sequencing was by immunoSEQ multiplex PCR. This table holds 55,000 to 70,000 clones, roughly 93% found once. These data originate in a study of T cell changes during pregnancy in multiple sclerosis. The CDR3 is made up of 16 amino acids. The V gene's germline CDR1 is MNHNS and CDR2 SASEGT. Trimming cost V 2 bases and J 4 bases; bases outside gene matches: 9. The input for sequencing was peripheral blood, taken after pregnancy. The TCR sequence derives from a female donor with multiple sclerosis, enrolled in a pregnancy study. The chain employs TRBV6-1 and TRBJ1-2; TRBD1 aligns across 8 bases. DNA for the CDR3: TGTGCCAGCAGTGAAAACAGGGGGTTAATTGGCTATGGCTACACCTTC. Protein sequence: CASSENRGLIGYGYTF.